This T cell receptor (beta chain) was found in a study of T cells in localized non-small cell lung cancer. Findings of the study overall: The highest T cell clonality was in uninvolved adjacent lung, above tumor. The study sequenced only one region of the tumor. As a result, intratumor heterogeneity could not be excluded and remains possible. Researchers found a median approximately 55 of the top 100 tumor clones in adjacent lung.

Clones were sequenced by immunoSEQ multiplex PCR, and TCRdb holds only the in-frame ones, with some missing. The sample includes 55,000 to 65,000 clones, roughly nine tenths seen only once; the top ten take 15% to 20%. Notes on this clone: The antigen is undetermined.

Germline V gives CDR1 SGHRS, CDR2 YFSETQ. Trimming took off 0 bases at V and 7 bases at J, with 13 bases between the two ends. The CDR3 has 15 residues. The rearrangement joins TRBV5-1 to TRBJ2-2; a weak D match, TRBD2 (5 bases). The clonotype was recovered from a man between 40 and 75 years old with stage I lung adenocarcinoma. Sequencing was performed on peripheral blood, taken before any cancer treatment. The CDR3 coding sequence is TGCGCCAGCAGCTTGGGTCGAGGGTTAGGCGGGGAGCTGTTTTTT. Its protein product is CASSLGRGLGGELFF.